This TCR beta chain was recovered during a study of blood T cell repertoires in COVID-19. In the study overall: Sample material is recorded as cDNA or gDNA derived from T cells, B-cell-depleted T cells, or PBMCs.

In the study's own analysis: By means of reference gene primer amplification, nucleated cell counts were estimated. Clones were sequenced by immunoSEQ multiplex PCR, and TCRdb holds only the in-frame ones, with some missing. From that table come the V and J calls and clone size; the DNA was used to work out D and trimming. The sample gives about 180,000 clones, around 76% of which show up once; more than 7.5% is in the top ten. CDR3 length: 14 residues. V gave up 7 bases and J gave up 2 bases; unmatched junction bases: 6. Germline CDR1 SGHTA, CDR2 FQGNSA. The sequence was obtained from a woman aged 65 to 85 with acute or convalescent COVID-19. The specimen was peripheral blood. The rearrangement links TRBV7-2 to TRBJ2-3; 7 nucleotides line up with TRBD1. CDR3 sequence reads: CASKQGSHTDTQYF. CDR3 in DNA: TGTGCCAGCAAACAGGGGAGTCACACAGATACGCAGTATTTT.